These T cell receptor beta chains were read from a single sample in a study of beta chain features in type 1 diabetes. Measured with immunoSEQ multiplex PCR; TCRdb has only the in-frame clones, and not every one. The repertoire has around 300,000 clones, 12% to 15% of them found once; the top ten carry under 8.5%. Sequenced: central memory CD4+ T cells from blood. These receptors were taken from a man aged 30 to 45 in good health. The CDR3 runs from the conserved cysteine through the conserved F or W. The order of the fields is J gene, CDR3 length, D gene, clone size, V gene, CDR3 DNA, CDR3 protein. The D gene is left open where the match is weak. Clone size is not always given. Where it is, it says once, few, many or a class for expanded clones.

TRBJ1-2 16 - few TRBV5-4 TGTGCCAGCAGCTTGGAATCCGTGGGGGGACAATATGGCTACACCTTC CASSLESVGGQYGYTF
TRBJ1-4 15 TRBD1 - TRBV6-1 TGTGCCATCAGTGATCGTTGGACAGGGGTTGAAAAACTGTTTTTT CAISDRWTGVEKLFF
TRBJ2-3 13 - - TRBV7-2 TGTGCCAGCAGCTTAGAAGGGTGGGATACGCAGTATTTT CASSLEGWDTQYF
TRBJ2-2 14 TRBD2 - TRBV7-7 TGTGCCAGCAGCTCAGGACTAGACACCGGGGAGCTGTTTTTT CASSSGLDTGELFF
TRBJ2-7 12 - few TRBV15 TGTGCCACCAGCAGAGACTTCTACGAGCAGTACTTC CATSRDFYEQYF
TRBJ2-7 13 - - TRBV5-5 TGTGCCAGCAGCTTGGGACTCAACTACGAGCAGTACTTC CASSLGLNYEQYF
TRBJ2-1 14 TRBD2 - TRBV5-6 TGCGCCAGCAGCCGCGGGACTAGCTCCAATGAGCAGTTCTTC CASSRGTSSNEQFF
TRBJ2-7 14 TRBD2 - TRBV6-1 TGTGCCAGCACCTTAGCGGGGCTGGGGTACGAGCAGTACTTC CASTLAGLGYEQYF
TRBJ2-7 15 TRBD1 - TRBV9 TGTGCCAGCAGCCCCCTCCCTGGACAGGGGGTAGAGCAGTACTTC CASSPLPGQGVEQYF
TRBJ1-2 14 TRBD1 few TRBV28 TGTGCCAGCAGCCTAACACAGGGGACCTATGGCTACACCTTC CASSLTQGTYGYTF
TRBJ1-2 13 - few TRBV4-3 TGCGCCAGCAGCCCCGTTTCGACCGGTGGCTACACCTTC CASSPVSTGGYTF
TRBJ2-6 18 - once TRBV4-2 TGTGCCAGCAGCCCGTCAGGGGGGGCCTCGTCTGGGGCCAACGTCCTGACTTTC CASSPSGGASSGANVLTF